This entry lists 22 T cell receptor beta chains sequenced from one sample in a study of T-cell memory formation after mild COVID-19. Via MiXCR, TCRdb re-called the 5' RACE reads, giving one row per CDR3 protein. Of 350,000 to 500,000 distinct CDR3 sequences listed, roughly a quarter were seen once; the top ten hold around 13%. The specimen sequenced was PBMCs or a T cell subset sorted from them (not recorded which). All receptors come from an adult woman who had mild COVID-19 (a few samples of this study predate the infection). Cell type and time point are not known.

V usage is TRBV6-6 and J usage is TRBJ2-4, with D possibly called TRBD1 or TRBD2 (6 bases each). V was pared by 5 bases and J by 3 bases, with 17 bases between. The CDR3 runs 16 residues. Germline V gene lookup returns CDR1 MNHNY and CDR2 SVGAGI (reference sequence). CDR3 nucleotides: TGTGCCAGCAGTGGGGGGCCTGGAAAAGGCAAAAACATTCAGTACTTC. Translation: CASSGGPGKGKNIQYF.

The chain employs TRBV18 and TRBJ1-5, with D unresolved. The CDR3 has 17 amino acids. Trimming stripped 2 bases from V and 2 bases from J, with 16 bases between. In germline, CDR1 is KGHSH, CDR2 LQKENI. The CDR3 DNA reads TGTGCCAGCTCACCAAGTAAGGGAACTCCCGGCAATCAGCCCCAGCATTTT. It is translated as CASSPSKGTPGNQPQHF.

The V and J genes are TRBV12-3 or TRBV12-4 and TRBJ2-1; 8 nucleotides line up with TRBD1. The CDR3 covers 15 residues. V lost 6 bases to trimming and J lost 6 bases; unmatched junction nucleotides: 10. This CDR3 is CASRETGDPLNEQFF. CDR3 in DNA: TGTGCCAGCAGGGAGACAGGGGACCCTCTCAATGAGCAGTTCTTC.

J is TRBJ2-7 and V is TRBV6-5; TRBD2 aligns across 7 bases. Unmatched junction bases numbered 12, after V lost 2 bases and J lost 5 bases. CDR3 length: 16 amino acids. Germline V gives CDR1 MNHEY, CDR2 SVGAGI. The CDR3 loop reads CASSYSWRQRGDEQYF. The DNA of the CDR3 is TGTGCCAGCAGTTACAGTTGGAGGCAACGGGGGGACGAGCAGTACTTC.

The genes are TRBV20-1 and TRBJ2-2; no clear D gene. The ends were cut back, 0 bases at V and 1 base at J, with 0 bases in the middle. This CDR3 is built from 12 residues. The germline V gene encodes CDR1 DFQATT and CDR2 SNEGSKA (reference sequence). The CDR3 here is CSARENTGELFF. Written as DNA, the CDR3 is TGCAGTGCTAGAGAGAACACCGGGGAGCTGTTTTTT.

The gene calls are TRBV30 and TRBJ2-3; 10 positions agree with TRBD1. This CDR3 is built from 15 residues. CDR1 and CDR2 from the germline V gene are GTSNPN and SVGIG (reference sequence). The ends lost 1 base at V and 6 bases at J; junction bases unmatched: 7. The CDR3 reads CAWSADRGLVDTQYF. CDR3 nucleotide sequence: TGTGCCTGGAGTGCCGACAGGGGGCTGGTGGATACGCAGTATTTT.

The genes are TRBV7-3 and TRBJ2-2; 9 bases are a match to TRBD1. V shed 3 bases and J 1 base; nucleotides not matched to a gene: 3. Germline V CDR1 and CDR2: SGHTA, FQGTGA. The CDR3 extends over 16 amino acids. The CDR3 coding sequence is TGTGCCAGCAGCTTTATGGGACAGGGGAACACCGGGGAGCTGTTTTTT. Protein sequence: CASSFMGQGNTGELFF.

This clonotype was counted many times. V and J are TRBV29-1 and TRBJ2-7; D ambiguous. Trimming pared 6 bases from V and 0 bases from J, leaving 9 bases between. In germline, CDR1 is SQVTM, CDR2 ANQGSEA. The CDR3 has 12 amino acids. This chain's CDR3 is CSVTLSSYEQYF. The CDR3 nucleotides read TGCAGCGTCACTCTTAGCTCCTACGAGCAGTACTTC.

This clonotype was found a few times. This rearrangement joins TRBV5-1 to TRBJ2-3; TRBD2 agrees at 9 bases. Germline V gene data show CDR1 as SGHRS and CDR2 as YFSETQ. CDR3 length: 18 residues. V shed 4 bases, J shed 3 bases, and the junction held 15 bases outside the gene matches. CDR3 amino acids: CASSPLAGGPAATDTQYF. As DNA, the CDR3 is TGCGCCAGCAGCCCTTTGGCGGGGGGGCCGGCGGCGACAGATACGCAGTATTTT.

V is TRBV7-2 and J is TRBJ2-1; 11 bases are a match to TRBD2. Germline assignment: CDR1 SGHTA and CDR2 FQGNSA. The J segment lost 6 bases and the V segment lost 4 bases, leaving 8 bases of the junction unmatched. The CDR3 has 16 residues. The DNA of the CDR3 is TGTGCCAGCAGCTCCGCCTTTAGCGGGAGGGCCAATGAGCAGTTCTTC. Residues: CASSSAFSGRANEQFF.

V is TRBV7-8 and J is TRBJ2-5; D is possibly TRBD2 (6 bases). The V end lost 5 bases, the J end lost 7 bases, and 20 bases lay between the germline ends. The CDR3 totals 15 residues. CDR1 and CDR2 from the germline V gene are SGHVS and FQNEAQ. This chain's CDR3 is CASSEAGGSAGTQYF. The CDR3 DNA sequence: TGTGCCAGCAGCGAAGCCGGGGGAAGCGCGGGGACCCAGTACTTC.

The V call is TRBV2, the J call TRBJ2-1; a possible D gene is TRBD1 (5 bases). In germline, CDR1 is SNHLY, CDR2 FYNNEI. With 7 bases removed from V and 7 bases from J, the gap between germline ends came to 14 bases. The length of the CDR3 is 13 residues. CDR3 amino acids: CASTLDKGNEQFF. The CDR3 DNA reads as TGTGCCAGCACCTTGGACAAAGGGAATGAGCAGTTCTTC.

This chain links TRBV4-3 with TRBJ1-2; D is possibly TRBD1 (6 bases). Trimming removed 8 bases from V and 3 bases from J, with 16 bases in between. Germline CDR1 is LGHNA and CDR2 is YSLEER. This CDR3 has 14 amino acids. As DNA, the CDR3 is TGCGCCAGCGGCAGACAGGTTATGGACTATGGCTACACCTTC. Translating gives CASGRQVMDYGYTF.

V gene TRBV15 combines with J gene TRBJ2-1; TRBD1 agrees at 9 bases. J lost 5 bases, V lost 5 bases, and 4 bases had no gene match. The CDR3 runs to 14 residues. Germline CDR1 LNHNV, CDR2 YYDKDF (reference sequence). CDR3 region: CATSEGQGDNEQFF. The CDR3 DNA is TGTGCCACCAGCGAGGGACAGGGAGACAATGAGCAGTTCTTC.

The chain uses TRBV7-3 and TRBJ1-1; the D gene is possibly TRBD1 (6 bases). Germline V CDR1 and CDR2: SGHTA, FQGTGA. CDR3 length equals 14 residues. V dropped 5 bases and J dropped 1 base, with 11 bases sitting between them. The CDR3 DNA reads TGTGCCAGCAGCCCCACGGGGGCGAACACTGAAGCTTTCTTT. Translated, it gives CASSPTGANTEAFF.

V gene TRBV20-1 combines with J gene TRBJ2-1; D is perhaps TRBD2 (6 bases). V was clipped by 3 bases and J by 9 bases, with 18 bases between them. Germline CDR1 and CDR2: DFQATT and SNEGSKA (reference sequence). This CDR3 region has 14 residues. The CDR3 here is CSASPSPGVGEQFF. The CDR3 bases are TGCAGTGCTAGTCCCTCCCCGGGGGTGGGTGAGCAGTTCTTC.

This clonotype was counted between two and nine times. The chain carries TRBV12-3 or TRBV12-4 and TRBJ1-6, with D unclear. The CDR3 totals 15 residues. V lost 6 bases and J lost 9, with 18 bases in between. The DNA for the CDR3 is TGTGCCAGCAGAACCAGCGGGAGGTTCATTTCACCCCTCCACTTT. This codes for CASRTSGRFISPLHF.

This clonotype came up many times. The rearrangement uses TRBV25-1 and TRBJ2-6; 16 positions match TRBD2. Germline V CDR1 and CDR2: MGHDK, SYGVNS. This CDR3 has 18 residues. V lost 4 bases and J lost 4; bases outside the gene matches: 4. Here the CDR3 DNA reads TGTGCCAGCAGTGGGGGACTAGCGGGAGGGAAAGGGGCCAACGTCCTGACTTTC. Translating gives CASSGGLAGGKGANVLTF.

This clonotype was picked up a small number of times. The V call is TRBV20-1, the J call TRBJ2-5, with 8 bases lining up with TRBD1. Germline V lookup: CDR1 DFQATT, CDR2 SNEGSKA (reference sequence). With 0 bases clipped from V and 7 bases from J, the junction kept 13 bases outside the gene matches. CDR3 length equals 16 residues. The CDR3 loop reads CSARDPRQGISGTQYF. DNA for the CDR3: TGCAGTGCTAGAGATCCGCGACAGGGGATCTCGGGGACCCAGTACTTC.

Concerning this clonotype itself: One end of the junction varies from germline; a read error may be responsible. J is TRBJ1-5 and V is TRBV20-1, with D possibly TRBD1 on 5 matching bases. Germline V gives CDR1 DFQATT, CDR2 SNEGSKA (reference sequence). CDR3 size: 14 residues. In nucleotides, the CDR3 is TGCGGTGCTTCCGTTGCGGGGGTAGGACAGCCCCAGCATTTT. Amino acid sequence: CGASVAGVGQPQHF.

This clonotype was seen a few times. This chain connects TRBV2 to TRBJ2-3; 12 bases map to TRBD2. The CDR3 spans 16 residues. The ends lost 6 bases at V and 5 bases at J; junction bases unmatched: 9. The germline V gene encodes CDR1 SNHLY and CDR2 FYNNEI. For the CDR3, the DNA is TGTGCCAGCAGGCCCCGACTAGCGGGAGCTCGAGATACGCAGTATTTT. Amino acid sequence: CASRPRLAGARDTQYF.

V and J are TRBV6-5 and TRBJ2-1, with TRBD2 identical over 8 bases. Germline lookup yields CDR1 MNHEY and CDR2 SVGAGI. With 4 bases clipped from V and 8 bases from J, the junction kept 7 bases outside the gene matches. The length of the CDR3 is 14 residues. CDR3 bases: TGTGCCAGCAGTTCCCGGATAGCGGGGTATGAGCAGTTCTTC. It is translated as CASSSRIAGYEQFF.